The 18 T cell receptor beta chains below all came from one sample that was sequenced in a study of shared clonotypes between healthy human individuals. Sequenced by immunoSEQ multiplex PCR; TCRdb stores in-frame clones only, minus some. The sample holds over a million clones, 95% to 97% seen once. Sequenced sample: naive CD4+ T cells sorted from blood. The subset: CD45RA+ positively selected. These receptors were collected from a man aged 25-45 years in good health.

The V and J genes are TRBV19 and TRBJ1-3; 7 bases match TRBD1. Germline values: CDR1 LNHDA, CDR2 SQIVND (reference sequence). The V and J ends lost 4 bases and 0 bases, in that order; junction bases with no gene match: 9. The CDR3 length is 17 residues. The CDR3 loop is CASSTRTGSISGNTIYF. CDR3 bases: TGTGCCAGTAGTACTCGGACAGGCTCAATCTCTGGAAACACCATATATTTT. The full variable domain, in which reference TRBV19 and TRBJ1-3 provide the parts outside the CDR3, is DGGITQSPKYLFRKEGQNVTLSCEQNLNHDAMYWYRQDPGQGLRLIYYSQIVNDFQKGDIAEGYSVSREKKESFPLTVTSAQKNPTAFYLCASSTRTGSISGNTIYFGEGSWLTVV.

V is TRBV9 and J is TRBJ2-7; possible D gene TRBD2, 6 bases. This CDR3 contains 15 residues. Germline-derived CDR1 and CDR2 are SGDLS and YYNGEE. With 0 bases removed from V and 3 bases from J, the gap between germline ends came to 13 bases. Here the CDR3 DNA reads TGTGCCAGCAGCGTAGCGGAGGGAACCATCTACGAGCAGTACTTC. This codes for CASSVAEGTIYEQYF.

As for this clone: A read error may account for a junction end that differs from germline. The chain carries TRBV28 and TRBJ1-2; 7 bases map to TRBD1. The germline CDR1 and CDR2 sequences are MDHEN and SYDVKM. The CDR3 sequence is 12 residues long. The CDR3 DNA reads TGTGCCAGCAGCACCGGACAGGCAGTTCCTCCCTTC. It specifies CASSTGQAVPPF.

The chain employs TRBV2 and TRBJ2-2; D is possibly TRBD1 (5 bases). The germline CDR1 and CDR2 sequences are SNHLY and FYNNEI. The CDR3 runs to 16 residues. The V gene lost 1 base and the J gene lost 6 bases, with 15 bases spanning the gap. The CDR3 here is CASSEEGRASSGELFF. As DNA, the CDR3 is TGTGCCAGCAGTGAAGAGGGCAGGGCGAGTTCCGGGGAGCTGTTTTTT.

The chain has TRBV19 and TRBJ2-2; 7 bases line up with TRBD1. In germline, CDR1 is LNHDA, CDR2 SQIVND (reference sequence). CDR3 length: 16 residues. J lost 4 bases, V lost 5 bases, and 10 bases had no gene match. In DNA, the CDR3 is TGTGCCAGTAGTTCCCGACAGGGCTCTTTCACCGGGGAGCTGTTTTTT. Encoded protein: CASSSRQGSFTGELFF.

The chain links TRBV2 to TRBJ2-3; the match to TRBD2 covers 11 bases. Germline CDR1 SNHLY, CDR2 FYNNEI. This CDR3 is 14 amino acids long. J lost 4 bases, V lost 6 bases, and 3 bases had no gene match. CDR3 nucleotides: TGTGCCAGCAGCGTACTAGCGGGAGCAGATACGCAGTATTTT. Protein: CASSVLAGADTQYF.

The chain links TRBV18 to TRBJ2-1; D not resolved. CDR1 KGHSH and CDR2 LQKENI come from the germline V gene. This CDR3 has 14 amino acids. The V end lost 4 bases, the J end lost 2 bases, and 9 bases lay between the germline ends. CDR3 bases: TGTGCCAGCTCACGATCAGAGGCCTACAATGAGCAGTTCTTC. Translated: CASSRSEAYNEQFF.

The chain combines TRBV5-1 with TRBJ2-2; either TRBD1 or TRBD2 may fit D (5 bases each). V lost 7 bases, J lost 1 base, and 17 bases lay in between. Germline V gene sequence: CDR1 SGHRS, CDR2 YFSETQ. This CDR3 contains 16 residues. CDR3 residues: CASGLSPQGNTGELFF. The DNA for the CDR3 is TGCGCCAGCGGACTCTCGCCGCAGGGGAACACCGGGGAGCTGTTTTTT.

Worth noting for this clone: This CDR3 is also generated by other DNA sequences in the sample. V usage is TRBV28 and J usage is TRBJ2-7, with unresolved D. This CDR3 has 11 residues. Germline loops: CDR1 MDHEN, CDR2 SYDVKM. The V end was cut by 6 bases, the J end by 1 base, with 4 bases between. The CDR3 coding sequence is TGTGCCAGCAGCCGGTCCTACGAGCAGTACTTC. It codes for CASSRSYEQYF.

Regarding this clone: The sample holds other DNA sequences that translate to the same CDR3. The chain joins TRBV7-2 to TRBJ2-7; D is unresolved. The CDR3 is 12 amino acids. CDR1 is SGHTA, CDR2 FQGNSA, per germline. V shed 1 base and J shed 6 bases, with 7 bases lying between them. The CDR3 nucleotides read TGTGCCAGCAGCTTAGTTGGGCTCGAGCAGTACTTC. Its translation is CASSLVGLEQYF.

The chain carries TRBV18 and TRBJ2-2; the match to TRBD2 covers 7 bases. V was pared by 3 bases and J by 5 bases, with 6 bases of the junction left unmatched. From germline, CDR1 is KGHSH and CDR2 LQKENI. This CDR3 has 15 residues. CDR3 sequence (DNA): TGTGCCAGCTCACCCCTAGCGGAGAGAACCGGGGAGCTGTTTTTT. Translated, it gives CASSPLAERTGELFF.

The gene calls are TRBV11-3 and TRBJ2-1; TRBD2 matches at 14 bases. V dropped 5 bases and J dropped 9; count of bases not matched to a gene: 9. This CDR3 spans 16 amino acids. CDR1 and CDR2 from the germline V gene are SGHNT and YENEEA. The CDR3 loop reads CASSAGTSGRVGEQFF. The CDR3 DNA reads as TGTGCCAGCAGCGCGGGGACTAGCGGGAGAGTGGGTGAGCAGTTCTTC.

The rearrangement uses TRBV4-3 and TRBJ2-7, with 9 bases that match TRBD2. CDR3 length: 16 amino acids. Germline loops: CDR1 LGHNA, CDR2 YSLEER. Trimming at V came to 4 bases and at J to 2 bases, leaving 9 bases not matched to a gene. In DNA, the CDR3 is TGCGCCAGCAGCCGAAGTTTTAGCGGGGGAGCCTACGAGCAGTACTTC. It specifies CASSRSFSGGAYEQYF.

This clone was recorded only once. The CDR3 spells CASSPSGTGAHNEQFF. CDR3 nucleotide sequence: TGTGCCAGCAGCCCTTCCGGGACAGGGGCCCACAATGAGCAGTTCTTC. The rearrangement links TRBV7-9 to TRBJ2-1, with 10 bases aligning to TRBD1. The CDR3 length is 16 residues. After removal of 5 bases from V and 5 bases from J, the junction contained 9 bases not matched to a gene. Germline CDR1 reads SEHNR; CDR2 reads FQNEAQ (reference sequence).

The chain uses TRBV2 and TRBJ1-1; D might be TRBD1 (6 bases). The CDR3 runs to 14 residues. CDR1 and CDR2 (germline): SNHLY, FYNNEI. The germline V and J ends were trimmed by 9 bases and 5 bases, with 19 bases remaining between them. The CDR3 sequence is CARMGAERGTEAFF. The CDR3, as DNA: TGTGCCAGAATGGGGGCAGAGCGTGGGACTGAAGCTTTCTTT.

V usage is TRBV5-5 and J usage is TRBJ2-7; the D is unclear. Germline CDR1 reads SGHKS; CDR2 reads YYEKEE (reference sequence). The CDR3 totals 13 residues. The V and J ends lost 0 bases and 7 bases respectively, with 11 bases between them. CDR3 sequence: CASSLDPFAEQYF. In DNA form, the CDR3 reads TGTGCCAGCAGCTTGGACCCCTTCGCAGAGCAGTACTTC.

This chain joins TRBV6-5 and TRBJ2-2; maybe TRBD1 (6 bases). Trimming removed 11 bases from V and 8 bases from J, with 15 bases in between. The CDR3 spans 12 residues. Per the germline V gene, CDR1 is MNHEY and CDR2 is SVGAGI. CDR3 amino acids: CASTGFLGELFF. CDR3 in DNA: TGTGCCTCAACAGGGTTTTTAGGGGAGCTGTTTTTT.

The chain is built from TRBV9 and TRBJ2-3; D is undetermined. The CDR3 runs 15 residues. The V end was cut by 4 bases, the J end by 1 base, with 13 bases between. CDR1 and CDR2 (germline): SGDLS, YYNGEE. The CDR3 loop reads CASSSLEWGTDTQYF. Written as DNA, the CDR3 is TGTGCCAGCAGCTCCCTGGAGTGGGGCACAGATACGCAGTATTTT.